A single sample is the source of the 29 T cell receptor beta chains below, sequenced in a study of T cells in localized non-small cell lung cancer. Only in-frame clones appear in the TCRdb table, and some are missing; sequencing was by immunoSEQ multiplex PCR. The table has roughly 1,300 clones, roughly 33% seen once. The sample was normal lung tissue next to the tumor, taken before any cancer treatment. Source of these receptors: a man aged 35 to 70 with stage I lung adenocarcinoma.

V and J are TRBV11-3 and TRBJ2-3; TRBD2 is a possible D gene (6 bases). Germline CDR1 is SGHNT and CDR2 is YENEEA. This CDR3 region has 16 residues. V dropped 5 bases and J dropped 2 bases, with 17 bases sitting between them. In DNA, the CDR3 is TGTGCCAGCAGCCTTAGGGACCGGGGGTCCACAGATACGCAGTATTTT. Residues: CASSLRDRGSTDTQYF.

The chain is built from TRBV19 and TRBJ2-5; the D gene is possibly TRBD2 (6 bases). Trimming shortened V by 3 bases and J by 2 bases, and 10 bases separated the two germline ends. From germline, CDR1 is LNHDA and CDR2 SQIVND (reference sequence). The CDR3 loop spans 14 amino acids. In DNA, the CDR3 is TGTGCCAGTAGTATCCGGGGGAGTCAAGAGACCCAGTACTTC. It is translated as CASSIRGSQETQYF. Together with reference TRBV19 and TRBJ2-5, the CDR3 gives the full variable domain: DGGITQSPKYLFRKEGQNVTLSCEQNLNHDAMYWYRQDPGQGLRLIYYSQIVNDFQKGDIAEGYSVSREKKESFPLTVTSAQKNPTAFYLCASSIRGSQETQYFGPGTRLLVL.

The chain couples TRBV9 to TRBJ2-7; 8 nucleotides line up with TRBD1. V lost 7 bases and J lost 5; bases outside the gene matches: 11. Germline-derived CDR1 and CDR2 are SGDLS and YYNGEE. This CDR3 is built from 14 residues. The CDR3 reads CASAPGGPLNEQYF. The CDR3, as DNA: TGTGCCAGCGCCCCAGGGGGCCCCCTGAACGAGCAGTACTTC.

The chain couples TRBV11-3 to TRBJ1-2; 7 bases are a match to TRBD1. Trimming removed 3 bases from V and 8 bases from J; junction bases left unmatched: 12. The CDR3 is 15 amino acids. In germline, CDR1 is SGHNT, CDR2 YENEEA. Written as DNA, the CDR3 is TGTGCCAGCAGCTTCCCGACGGACAGGTGGGAGGGCTACACCTTC. Translation gives CASSFPTDRWEGYTF. The full variable domain, with the rest looked up from reference TRBV11-3 and TRBJ1-2, is EAGVVQSPRYKIIEKKQPVAFWCNPISGHNTLYWYLQNLGQGPELLIRYENEEAVDDSQLPKDRFSAERLKGVDSTLKIQPAELGDSAVYLCASSFPTDRWEGYTFGSGTRLTVV.

This clone qualifies as large (0.1 to 1%). The chain links TRBV11-3 to TRBJ1-1; D possibly corresponds to TRBD1 (6 bases). The V gene's germline CDR1 is SGHNT and CDR2 YENEEA. V dropped 4 bases and J dropped 3 bases, with 18 bases sitting between them. The CDR3 loop spans 16 amino acids. The CDR3 is CASSYRQVDGDTEAFF. The CDR3 coding sequence is TGTGCCAGCAGCTACAGACAGGTGGATGGGGACACTGAAGCTTTCTTT.

The genes are TRBV12-5 and TRBJ1-1; D remains unclear. The CDR3 is 13 residues long. From germline, CDR1 is LGHNT and CDR2 FRNRAP. DNA of the CDR3: TGTGCCAGCCGGGCATATACGAACACTGAAGCTTTCTTT. It is translated as CASRAYTNTEAFF.

This clone was seen a handful of times. The chain joins TRBV9 to TRBJ2-7; D is unresolved. Trimming removed 5 bases at V and 6 bases at J, with 18 bases between. This CDR3 region has 14 residues. The germline CDR1 and CDR2 sequences are SGDLS and YYNGEE. This chain's CDR3 is CASSGRVGWSEQYF. Written as DNA, the CDR3 is TGTGCCAGCAGTGGACGTGTGGGGTGGAGCGAGCAGTACTTC.

The chain employs TRBV6-8 and TRBJ2-3, with a possible D match to TRBD2 (6 bases). The V and J ends lost 6 bases and 1 base respectively, with 14 bases between them. The CDR3 has 15 amino acids. CDR1 and CDR2 (germline): MNHGY, SAAAGT. CDR3 amino acids: CASSLRGGGTDTQYF. The DNA for the CDR3 is TGTGCCAGCAGCCTCCGAGGCGGGGGCACAGATACGCAGTATTTT.

This chain links TRBV15 with TRBJ2-7, with D tentatively TRBD2 (6 bases). Germline lookup yields CDR1 LNHNV and CDR2 YYDKDF (reference sequence). The CDR3 is 18 amino acids. Trimming stripped 3 bases from V and 2 bases from J, with 23 bases between. The CDR3 region is CATSRFKPGASSPYEQYF. The CDR3 bases are TGTGCCACCAGCAGGTTTAAGCCGGGAGCAAGTTCGCCCTACGAGCAGTACTTC.

By sample fraction, this clone is large (0.1 to 1%). The J gene is TRBJ1-1, the V gene TRBV30; no clear D gene. There are 13 residues in the CDR3. V was trimmed by 0 bases and J by 0 bases, leaving 5 bases between them. The germline CDR1 and CDR2 sequences are GTSNPN and SVGIG (reference sequence). The CDR3 loop is CAWSVKMNTEAFF. In DNA, the CDR3 is TGTGCCTGGAGTGTAAAGATGAACACTGAAGCTTTCTTT.

This clone occurred once. The DNA for the CDR3 is TGTGCCAGCAGCTCGGGACAGGGGGGAGTAGGAGCTTTCTTT. Residues: CASSSGQGGVGAFF. This rearrangement joins TRBV14 to TRBJ1-1; 11 nucleotides align to TRBD1. CDR1 SGHDN and CDR2 FVKESK come from the germline V gene. The CDR3 loop spans 14 amino acids. The ends lost 5 bases at V and 10 bases at J; junction bases unmatched: 9.

CDR3 in amino acids: CATSTLPGQSNYGYTF. CDR3 nucleotides: TGTGCCACCAGCACGCTACCGGGACAGAGTAACTATGGCTACACCTTC. This sequence joins TRBV15 and TRBJ1-2; 7 nucleotides agree with TRBD1. CDR3 size: 16 residues. Germline V gene lookup returns CDR1 LNHNV and CDR2 YYDKDF (reference sequence). V lost 4 bases to trimming and J lost 1 base; unmatched junction nucleotides: 9.

V is TRBV6-1 and J is TRBJ2-7, with D possibly TRBD1 on 5 matching bases. The germline gives CDR1 MNHNS, CDR2 SASEGT. Deletions cut 0 bases from V and 3 bases from J, with 12 bases between. The CDR3 consists of 15 residues. This CDR3 reads CASSEAPGPGYEQYF. CDR3 DNA sequence: TGTGCCAGCAGTGAAGCTCCAGGGCCCGGCTACGAGCAGTACTTC.

A few counts support this clone. This chain joins TRBV6-8 and TRBJ1-2; the D is unclear. V was trimmed by 2 bases and J by 2 bases, leaving 6 bases between them. The CDR3 has 13 residues. CDR1 MNHGY and CDR2 SAAAGT come from the germline V gene. This CDR3 is CASSYGLNYGYTF. DNA of the CDR3: TGTGCCAGCAGTTACGGCCTGAACTATGGCTACACCTTC.

This chain joins TRBV7-2 and TRBJ1-1, with D hard to call. The CDR3 runs 13 residues. Germline CDR1 is SGHTA and CDR2 is FQGNSA. Trimming stripped 4 bases from V and 0 bases from J, with 6 bases between. The CDR3 is CASSSQMNTEAFF. The CDR3, as DNA: TGTGCCAGCAGCTCTCAAATGAACACTGAAGCTTTCTTT.

The V gene is TRBV12-2, the J gene TRBJ2-1; the table's D gene call, TRBD2, was not cross checked with the DNA. TRBV12-2 is recorded as a pseudogene. The CDR3 is made up of 16 amino acids. CDR3: CASRFTSGVSYNEQFF. The CDR3 DNA reads TGTGCAAGTCGCTTTACCAGCGGGGTCTCCTACAATGAGCAGTTCTTC.

The table lists this clone with a few counts. The rearrangement joins TRBV6-4 to TRBJ2-5; D is unresolved. Germline assignment: CDR1 MRHNA and CDR2 SNTAGT. The CDR3 extends over 12 amino acids. With 5 bases removed from V and 7 bases from J, the gap between germline ends came to 11 bases. In DNA, the CDR3 is TGTGCCAGCAGTTCGTCCCTGAGGACCCAGTACTTC. Its protein product is CASSSSLRTQYF.

The table lists this clone with a few counts. The chain is built from TRBV6-8 and TRBJ2-7; perhaps TRBD1 as D (6 bases). Trimming removed 2 bases at V and 3 bases at J, with 17 bases between. Germline loops: CDR1 MNHGY, CDR2 SAAAGT. The CDR3 runs 16 residues. This chain's CDR3 is CASSYRQAQQGYEQYF. CDR3 nucleotide sequence: TGTGCCAGCAGTTACCGTCAGGCTCAACAGGGCTACGAGCAGTACTTC.

This clone was counted only a few times. The chain recombines TRBV29-1 with TRBJ2-3; TRBD1 agrees at 9 bases. Trimming took 3 bases from V and 2 from J; bases not matched to a gene: 6. The CDR3 is 15 amino acids. Germline V gene sequence: CDR1 SQVTM, CDR2 ANQGSEA. Here the CDR3 reads CSVEGGTGITDTQYF. Written as DNA, the CDR3 is TGCAGCGTTGAGGGGGGGACAGGGATCACAGATACGCAGTATTTT.

The V and J genes are TRBV28 and TRBJ1-4; D call uncertain. The CDR3 is 17 amino acids. Germline-derived CDR1 and CDR2 are MDHEN and SYDVKM. With 4 bases removed from V and 0 bases from J, the gap between germline ends came to 15 bases. The CDR3 bases are TGTGCCAGCAGTTCGGCGGGAGTTACTGCAACTAATGAAAAACTGTTTTTT. Protein: CASSSAGVTATNEKLFF.

The chain combines TRBV19 with TRBJ2-3, with D perhaps TRBD2 (6 bases). Germline V lookup: CDR1 LNHDA, CDR2 SQIVND (reference sequence). V lost 7 bases and J 0 bases, leaving 14 bases between the germline ends. The CDR3 is 15 amino acids. CDR3 DNA: TGTGCCAGTACCACCGTAGCGGAAAGCACAGATACGCAGTATTTT. This sequence encodes CASTTVAESTDTQYF.

This clone was found a few times. The chain employs TRBV18 and TRBJ1-2; D unclear. The germline gives CDR1 KGHSH, CDR2 LQKENI. V gave up 4 bases and J gave up 4 bases, with 16 bases separating them. The CDR3 runs 15 residues. The CDR3 loop reads CASSLPSRRLYGYTF. DNA of the CDR3: TGTGCCAGCTCACTCCCCTCGCGCAGACTCTATGGCTACACCTTC. Looking up the rest from reference TRBV18 and TRBJ1-2 gives the full variable domain: NAGVMQNPRHLVRRRGQEARLRCSPMKGHSHVYWYRQLPEEGLKFMVYLQKENIIDESGMPKERFSAEFPKEGPSILRIQQVVRGDSAAYFCASSLPSRRLYGYTFGSGTRLTVV.

This clone was counted a few times. The gene calls are TRBV28 and TRBJ1-6; 7 bases agree with TRBD1. CDR3 length equals 17 residues. V dropped 6 bases and J dropped 9; count of bases not matched to a gene: 17. Germline assignment: CDR1 MDHEN and CDR2 SYDVKM. The CDR3 coding sequence is TGTGCCAGCAGCTTTACCGGGACAGCCTACCTTGGTTCACCCCTCCACTTT. This encodes CASSFTGTAYLGSPLHF.

The V call is TRBV28, the J call TRBJ1-1, with TRBD1 as a possible D gene (6 bases). The V gene lost 4 bases and the J gene lost 12 bases, with 27 bases spanning the gap. The germline V gene has CDR1 MDHEN and CDR2 SYDVKM. This CDR3 is 16 amino acids long. The CDR3 DNA is TGTGCCAGCAGTTACCTATGGGGGCGGCCCGCCCCGAAACCTTTCTTT. It specifies CASSYLWGRPAPKPFF. The complete variable domain, with remaining parts taken from reference TRBV28 and TRBJ1-1, reads DVKVTQSSRYLVKRTGEKVFLECVQDMDHENMFWYRQDPGLGLRLIYFSYDVKMKEKGDIPEGYSVSREKKERFSLILESASTNQTSMYLCASSYLWGRPAPKPFFGQGTRLTVV.

V and J are TRBV6-8 and TRBJ2-1, with TRBD2 matching 9 bases. The CDR3 is made up of 16 amino acids. The J segment lost 4 bases and the V segment lost 5 bases, leaving 9 bases of the junction unmatched. Looked up from germline, CDR1 is MNHGY and CDR2 is SAAAGT. CDR3 protein: CASSQTIAGEYNEQFF. The CDR3 nucleotides read TGTGCCAGCAGTCAAACGATAGCGGGGGAGTACAATGAGCAGTTCTTC.

This clone has only a few counts. The chain carries TRBV15 and TRBJ1-5, with 9 nucleotides matching TRBD1. Looked up from germline, CDR1 is LNHNV and CDR2 is YYDKDF (reference sequence). With V trimmed by 6 bases and J by 0 bases, 3 bases remained unmatched. CDR3 length equals 15 residues. CDR3 residues: CATRTGGYSNQPQHF. In nucleotides, the CDR3 is TGTGCCACCAGAACAGGGGGCTATAGCAATCAGCCCCAGCATTTT.

V is TRBV28 and J is TRBJ2-1; 7 bases align to TRBD2. V shed 2 bases, J shed 4 bases, and the junction held 8 bases outside the gene matches. Germline V gives CDR1 MDHEN, CDR2 SYDVKM. This CDR3 has 16 residues. CDR3 sequence: CASSLQPSGVYNEQFF. The DNA for the CDR3 is TGTGCCAGCAGTTTACAACCTAGCGGAGTATACAATGAGCAGTTCTTC.

This clone is medium-sized. The rearrangement uses TRBV11-3 and TRBJ2-3; 9 nucleotides align to TRBD1. The germline V gene has CDR1 SGHNT and CDR2 YENEEA. The V segment lost 4 bases and the J segment 4 bases; nucleotides outside the gene matches: 9. There are 16 residues in the CDR3. The CDR3 here is CASSSLQGAGADTQYF. CDR3 coding DNA: TGTGCCAGCAGCTCGTTACAGGGGGCGGGAGCAGATACGCAGTATTTT.

The chain has TRBV10-2 and TRBJ2-1; 7 positions agree with TRBD2. J lost 0 bases, V lost 5 bases, and 10 bases had no gene match. CDR1 is WSHSY and CDR2 is SAAADI in the germline V gene. The CDR3 is 17 amino acids. The CDR3 DNA follows: TGCGCCAGCAGTCGCCTCCTAGCGGAGCCCTCCTACAATGAGCAGTTCTTC. It is translated as CASSRLLAEPSYNEQFF.